Each of the 18 T cell receptor beta chains below was sequenced from the same sample in a study of T cells in Graves' hyperthyroidism and ophthalmopathy. Amplified TCR beta CDR3 regions came from RNA transcripts. An initial round of RT-PCR targeting the TCR CDR3 relied on the HTBI primer set. A single record per CDR3 protein comes from TCRdb applying MiXCR to the multiplex PCR reads. The sample has 330,000 or so distinct CDR3 sequences, about 19% seen once; the top ten hold under 45%. The sample taken for sequencing was blood. The receptors were gathered from a man aged 45 to 65 with Graves' ophthalmopathy.

This clonotype was observed at least ten times. Being one base from a much bigger clone, this may be a read error. The chain couples TRBV5-6 to TRBJ2-3; D unresolved. The CDR3 has 11 amino acids. In germline, CDR1 is SGHDT, CDR2 YYEEEE. V lost 4 bases to trimming and J lost 2 bases, with 2 bases between them. CDR3 DNA sequence: TGTGCCAGCAGCGTCACAGATACGCAGTATTTT. It codes for CASSVTDTQYF.

This clonotype occurred a few times. The V and J genes are TRBV3-1 and TRBJ1-3; tentative D call: TRBD1 (5 bases). V lost 4 bases to trimming and J lost 0 bases, with 10 bases between them. The length of the CDR3 is 15 residues. Per the germline V gene, CDR1 is LGHDT and CDR2 is YNNKEL (reference sequence). Written as DNA, the CDR3 is TGTGCCAGCAGCCGGCAAGGGACCTCTGGAAACACCATATATTTT. Protein sequence: CASSRQGTSGNTIYF.

This clonotype showed up just a few times. The CDR3 carries no conserved terminal phenylalanine or tryptophan, so it likely arises from a read error. The chain combines TRBV24-1 with TRBJ2-2; TRBD1 agrees at 9 bases. The germline V gene has CDR1 KGHDR and CDR2 SFDVKD. V lost 2 bases to trimming and J lost 4 bases; unmatched junction nucleotides: 4. The CDR3 runs to 16 residues. The CDR3 DNA follows: TGTGCCACCAGTGATTATGGGACAGGGCGCACCGGGGAGCTGTTTCTT. It yields the protein CATSDYGTGRTGELFL.

This clonotype was picked up many times. The J gene is TRBJ1-1, the V gene TRBV13; D gene uncertain. The CDR3 runs 17 residues. Germline V gives CDR1 PRHDT, CDR2 FYEKMQ (reference sequence). V lost 0 bases, J lost 0 bases, and 14 bases lay in between. The CDR3 is CASSLGMNHRMNTEAFF. The CDR3 DNA reads as TGTGCCAGCAGCTTAGGTATGAATCACAGAATGAACACTGAAGCTTTCTTT.

V usage is TRBV19 and J usage is TRBJ2-2, with 9 bases fitting TRBD1. This CDR3 is built from 14 residues. CDR1 and CDR2 from the germline V gene are LNHDA and SQIVND (reference sequence). The J segment lost 5 bases and the V segment lost 7 bases, leaving 5 bases of the junction unmatched. In DNA, the CDR3 is TGTGCCAGTATAGGGACAGGGAGAACCGGGGAGCTGTTTTTT. This encodes CASIGTGRTGELFF.

The chain couples TRBV27 to TRBJ2-1; tentatively, D is TRBD1 (6 bases). This CDR3 is 16 amino acids long. V lost 7 bases and J lost 5, with 21 bases in between. Germline CDR1 MNHEY, CDR2 SMNVEV (reference sequence). CDR3 loop: CASTPGLAGANNEQFF. DNA of the CDR3: TGTGCCAGCACCCCCGGCTTGGCAGGGGCCAACAATGAGCAGTTCTTC.

This sequence joins TRBV28 and TRBJ2-7; TRBD2 matches 7 bases. Unmatched junction bases numbered 22, after V lost 6 bases and J lost 2 bases. From germline, CDR1 is MDHEN and CDR2 SYDVKM. The CDR3 consists of 19 residues. CDR3 residues: CASSPRPLLAEGLPYEQYF. Written as DNA, the CDR3 is TGTGCCAGCAGCCCACGACCCCTCCTAGCGGAGGGCCTCCCCTACGAGCAGTACTTC.

This clonotype was detected ten times or more. The V and J genes are TRBV6-2 or TRBV6-3 and TRBJ2-7; D uncertain. Looked up from germline, CDR1 is MNHEY and CDR2 is SVGEGT. The CDR3 covers 14 residues. The V gene lost 2 bases and the J gene lost 2 bases, with 10 bases spanning the gap. CDR3 DNA: TGTGCCAGCAGTTACACCGGACCACCCTACGAGCAGTACTTC. It codes for CASSYTGPPYEQYF.

The chain uses TRBV11-2 and TRBJ2-1, with D tentatively TRBD2 (7 bases). Germline CDR1 SGHAT, CDR2 FQNNGV. This CDR3 spans 15 amino acids. Trimming shortened V by 7 bases and J by 6 bases, and 19 bases separated the two germline ends. CDR3: CASNSNGGRGNEQFF. CDR3 DNA: TGTGCCAGCAACTCTAACGGGGGGCGGGGCAATGAGCAGTTCTTC.

The sample holds a few counts of this clonotype. The J gene is TRBJ1-1, the V gene TRBV10-3, with unresolved D. Germline V gene data show CDR1 as ENHRY and CDR2 as SYGVKD. The CDR3 runs 14 residues. V shed 5 bases and J shed 0 bases, with 10 bases lying between them. This CDR3 reads CAISRSGMNTEAFF. The CDR3 DNA follows: TGTGCCATCAGTCGGTCCGGGATGAACACTGAAGCTTTCTTT.

This clonotype came up many times. The rearrangement links TRBV2 to TRBJ2-5; 7 bases match TRBD1. Germline lookup yields CDR1 SNHLY and CDR2 FYNNEI. J was trimmed by 3 bases and V by 6 bases; bases with no gene match: 4. There are 13 residues in the CDR3. CDR3 amino acids: CASRPGTEETQYF. Here the CDR3 DNA reads TGTGCCAGCAGGCCCGGGACAGAAGAGACCCAGTACTTC.

J is TRBJ1-5 and V is TRBV19; 8 bases line up with TRBD1. CDR3 length equals 16 residues. After removal of 3 bases from V and 3 bases from J, the junction contained 7 bases not matched to a gene. Germline V CDR1 and CDR2: LNHDA, SQIVND (reference sequence). The CDR3 here is CASSIEQGAVNQPQHF. In nucleotides, the CDR3 is TGTGCCAGTAGTATCGAGCAGGGGGCGGTCAATCAGCCCCAGCATTTT.

This clonotype was observed a few times. The V and J genes are TRBV6-1 and TRBJ2-5; 9 bases fit TRBD1. V shed 7 bases and J 7 bases; nucleotides not matched to a gene: 13. Germline V gene data show CDR1 as MNHNS and CDR2 as SASEGT. CDR3 size: 15 residues. In DNA form, the CDR3 reads TGTGCCAGCACCAGACTACAGGGGGCCCTCGGGACCCAGTACTTC. Amino acids: CASTRLQGALGTQYF.

This clonotype has more than one count but fewer than ten. J is TRBJ2-2 and V is TRBV6-4, with D maybe TRBD1 (5 bases). The CDR3 runs to 16 residues. Trimming took 0 bases from V and 2 from J, leaving 10 bases between them. Germline V gene data show CDR1 as MRHNA and CDR2 as SNTAGT. Here the CDR3 reads CASSDSSGSNTGELFF. DNA for the CDR3: TGTGCCAGCAGTGACTCATCAGGGTCTAACACCGGGGAGCTGTTTTTT.

Of note for this clonotype: With a much larger clone just one base away, this may be a read error. The chain is built from TRBV9 and TRBJ2-2; a weak D match, TRBD2 (5 bases). V lost 6 bases and J lost 3, with 12 bases in between. Germline assignment: CDR1 SGDLS and CDR2 YYNGEE. The CDR3 consists of 14 residues. The CDR3: CASTMGSDTGELFF. The CDR3 bases are TGTGCCAGCACCATGGGTAGCGACACCGGGGAGCTGTTTTTT.

The chain employs TRBV6-2 or TRBV6-3 and TRBJ2-2; no definite D call. This CDR3 has 14 residues. The V gene lost 2 bases and the J gene lost 3 bases, with 7 bases spanning the gap. The V gene's germline CDR1 is MNHEY and CDR2 SVGEGT. The CDR3 DNA sequence: TGTGCCAGCAGTTACGGGCCAGACACCGGGGAGCTGTTTTTT. Translating it yields CASSYGPDTGELFF.

This clonotype came up many times. The rearrangement uses TRBV20-1 and TRBJ1-3; TRBD1 is a possible D gene (5 bases). This CDR3 spans 13 amino acids. In germline, CDR1 is DFQATT, CDR2 SNEGSKA (reference sequence). Trimming cost V 4 bases and J 7 bases, with 14 bases left between them. The CDR3 is CSATQQEGNTIYF. The CDR3 bases are TGCAGTGCTACCCAACAGGAAGGTAACACCATATATTTT.

The chain joins TRBV12-3 or TRBV12-4 to TRBJ2-7, with 11 nucleotides matching TRBD2. The V segment lost 5 bases and the J segment 3 bases; nucleotides outside the gene matches: 6. The CDR3 is made up of 15 amino acids. The CDR3 DNA follows: TGTGCCAGCAGTCGACTAGCGGGAAACCTCTACGAGCAGTACTTC. This codes for CASSRLAGNLYEQYF.